This T cell receptor beta chain was retrieved from a study of neurological immune-mediated disorders. Findings of the study overall: The level of TCR clonal expansion was highest in patients with HTLV-1-associated myelopathy and lowest in multiple sclerosis, where it fell below the level seen in healthy controls.

TCRdb redid the calling of the 5' RACE reads with MiXCR, one entry per CDR3 protein. The sample contains 35,000 to 45,000 distinct CDR3 sequences, around 10% of which appear only once. Worth noting for this clonotype: The target antigen is unknown. A read error may produce the germline difference seen at one junction end.

CDR1 and CDR2 from the germline V gene are SGHRS and YFSETQ. The CDR3 has 17 residues. This clonotype originated in a woman in her twenties or thirties with HTLV-1-associated myelopathy (HAM/TSP). This chain joins TRBV5-1 and TRBJ2-2; 7 bases line up with TRBD1. Specimen: CD4+ T cells from blood. The CDR3 here is CASSSRKGGGGTEELFF. CDR3 DNA sequence: TGCGCCAGCAGCTCCAGGAAAGGGGGCGGTGGCACCGAGGAGCTGTTTTTT.